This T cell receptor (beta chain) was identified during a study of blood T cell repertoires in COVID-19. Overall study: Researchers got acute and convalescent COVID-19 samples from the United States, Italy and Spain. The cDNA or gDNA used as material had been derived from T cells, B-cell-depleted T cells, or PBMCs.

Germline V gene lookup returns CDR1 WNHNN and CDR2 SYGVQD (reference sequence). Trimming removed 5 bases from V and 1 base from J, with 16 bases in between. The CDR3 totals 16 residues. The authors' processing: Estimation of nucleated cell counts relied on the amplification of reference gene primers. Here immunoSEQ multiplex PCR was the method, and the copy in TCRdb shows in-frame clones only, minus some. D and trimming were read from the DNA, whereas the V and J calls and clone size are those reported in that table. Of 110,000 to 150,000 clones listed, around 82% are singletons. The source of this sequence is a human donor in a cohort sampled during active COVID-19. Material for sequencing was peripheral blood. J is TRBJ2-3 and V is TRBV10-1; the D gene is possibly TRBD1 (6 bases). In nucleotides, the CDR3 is TGCGCCAGCAGTCCGGTAGGGGCAGGGGGCACAGATACGCAGTATTTT. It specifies CASSPVGAGGTDTQYF.